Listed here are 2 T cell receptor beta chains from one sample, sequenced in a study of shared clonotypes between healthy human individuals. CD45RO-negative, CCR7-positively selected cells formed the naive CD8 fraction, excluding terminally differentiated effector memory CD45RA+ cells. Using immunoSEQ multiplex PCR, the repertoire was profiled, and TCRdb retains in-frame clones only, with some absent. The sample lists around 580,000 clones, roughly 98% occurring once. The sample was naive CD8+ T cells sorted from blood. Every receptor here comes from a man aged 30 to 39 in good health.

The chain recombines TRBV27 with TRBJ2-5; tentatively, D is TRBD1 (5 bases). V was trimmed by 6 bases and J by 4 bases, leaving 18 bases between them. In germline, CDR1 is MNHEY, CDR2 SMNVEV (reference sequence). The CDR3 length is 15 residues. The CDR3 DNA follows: TGTGCCAGCAGCTCAGTACTCCCAAGGGGAGAGACCCAGTACTTC. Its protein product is CASSSVLPRGETQYF.

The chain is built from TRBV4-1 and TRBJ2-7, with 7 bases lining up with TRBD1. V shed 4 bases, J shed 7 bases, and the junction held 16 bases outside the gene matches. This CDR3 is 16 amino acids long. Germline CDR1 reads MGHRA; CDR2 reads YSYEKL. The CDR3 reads CASSPRSTGHEFEQYF. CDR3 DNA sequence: TGCGCCAGCAGCCCCCGTTCGACAGGGCACGAGTTTGAGCAGTACTTC.